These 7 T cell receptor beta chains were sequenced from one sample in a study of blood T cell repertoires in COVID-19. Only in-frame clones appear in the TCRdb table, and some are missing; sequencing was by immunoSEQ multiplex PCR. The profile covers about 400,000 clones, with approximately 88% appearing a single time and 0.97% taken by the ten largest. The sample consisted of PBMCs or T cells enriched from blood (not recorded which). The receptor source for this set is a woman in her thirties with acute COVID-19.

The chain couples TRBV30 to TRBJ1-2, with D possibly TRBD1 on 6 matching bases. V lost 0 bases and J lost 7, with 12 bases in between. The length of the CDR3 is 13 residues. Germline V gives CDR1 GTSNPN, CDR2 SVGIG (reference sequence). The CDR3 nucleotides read TGTGCCTGGAGTGTACGCGCGGGGGCTGGCTACACCTTC. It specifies CAWSVRAGAGYTF. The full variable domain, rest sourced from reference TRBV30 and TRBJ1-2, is SQTIHQWPATLVQPVGSPLSLECTVEGTSNPNLYWYRQAAGRGLQLLFYSVGIGQISSEVPQNLSASRPQDRQFILSSKKLLLSDSGFYLCAWSVRAGAGYTFGSGTRLTVV.

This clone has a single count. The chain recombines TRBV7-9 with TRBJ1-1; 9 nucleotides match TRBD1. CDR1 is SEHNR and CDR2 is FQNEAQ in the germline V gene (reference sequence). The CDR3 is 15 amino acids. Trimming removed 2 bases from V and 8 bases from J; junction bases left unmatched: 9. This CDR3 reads CASSLPQGAHEEAFF. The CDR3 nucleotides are TGTGCCAGCAGCTTACCACAGGGGGCCCACGAGGAAGCTTTCTTT.

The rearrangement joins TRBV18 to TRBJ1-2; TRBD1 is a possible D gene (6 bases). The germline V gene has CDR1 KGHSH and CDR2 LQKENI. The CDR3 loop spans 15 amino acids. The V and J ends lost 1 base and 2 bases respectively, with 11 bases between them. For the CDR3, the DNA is TGTGCCAGCTCACCACGGGCAGGGGTAAACTATGGCTACACCTTC. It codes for CASSPRAGVNYGYTF.

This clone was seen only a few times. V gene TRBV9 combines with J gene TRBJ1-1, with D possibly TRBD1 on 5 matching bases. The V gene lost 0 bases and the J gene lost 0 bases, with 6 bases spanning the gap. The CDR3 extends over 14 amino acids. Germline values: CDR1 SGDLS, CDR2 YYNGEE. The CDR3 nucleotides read TGTGCCAGCAGCGTAGCAGGGATGAACACTGAAGCTTTCTTT. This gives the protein CASSVAGMNTEAFF.

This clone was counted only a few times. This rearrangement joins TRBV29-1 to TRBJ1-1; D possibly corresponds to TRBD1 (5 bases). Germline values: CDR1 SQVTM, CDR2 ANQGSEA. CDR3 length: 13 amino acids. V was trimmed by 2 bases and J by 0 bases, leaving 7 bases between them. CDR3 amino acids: CSVEKGMNTEAFF. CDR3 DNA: TGCAGCGTTGAAAAGGGGATGAACACTGAAGCTTTCTTT.

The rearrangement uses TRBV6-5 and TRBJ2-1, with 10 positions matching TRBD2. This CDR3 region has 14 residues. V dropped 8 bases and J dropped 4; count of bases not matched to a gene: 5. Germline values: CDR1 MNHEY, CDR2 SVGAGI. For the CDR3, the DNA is TGTGCCAGCGGTAGCGGGGGGCCATACAATGAGCAGTTCTTC. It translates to CASGSGGPYNEQFF.

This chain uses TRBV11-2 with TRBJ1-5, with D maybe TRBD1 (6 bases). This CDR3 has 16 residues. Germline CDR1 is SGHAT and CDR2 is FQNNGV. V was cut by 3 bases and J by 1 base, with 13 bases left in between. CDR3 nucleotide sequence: TGTGCCAGCAGCTTGGCGGGGGGGGGCAGCAATCAGCCCCAGCATTTT. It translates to CASSLAGGGSNQPQHF.